This record covers a single TCR beta chain. What it binds is not known. Alongside a J-beta primer mix, a sample-barcoded 5' primer served in a second PCR lasting about 6 to 11 cycles. TCRdb processed the 5' RACE reads anew with MiXCR; each CDR3 protein has one entry. The sample yields 1.5 million to 1.9 million distinct CDR3 sequences, about 42% seen once. Investigators took about 9.2 milliliters of peripheral blood from every donor. Total RNA extraction produced at least 5 micrograms (per sample) for the study. The source of the sample is a study of blood T cells in healthy people across ages. General study points: The long-lived group displayed more naive CD4+ cells, plus higher diversity, than the aged donors did.

The specimen sequenced was blood. The origin of this receptor is a young woman in good health.

CDR3 sequence reads: CATRTGRNSPLHF. CDR3 coding DNA: TGTGCCACCAGGACAGGGCGTAATTCACCCCTCCACTTT. V usage is TRBV19 and J usage is TRBJ1-6; 8 positions match TRBD1. CDR1 LNHDA and CDR2 SQIVND come from the germline V gene (reference sequence). The CDR3 length is 13 residues. The V gene end was trimmed by 10 bases and the J gene end by 6 bases; junction bases not matched to a gene: 5.